This is a list of T cell receptor beta chains from one sample in a study of blood T cell repertoires in COVID-19. Here immunoSEQ multiplex PCR was the method, and the copy in TCRdb shows in-frame clones only, minus some. The table shows 110,000 to 150,000 clones, with about 89% occurring only once. Sequencing used PBMCs or T cells enriched from blood (not recorded which). Receptors were obtained from a man aged 55 to 70 who had recovered from COVID-19. Each CDR3 is given with its conserved first and last residue. Fields, in order: clone size, V gene, J gene, D gene, CDR3 protein. A D gene is named only where the DNA matches it firmly. Size is omitted from some rows. Given values are once, few, many or a class for expanded clones.

clone size: few; V gene: TRBV19; J gene: TRBJ1-5; D gene: -; CDR3 protein: CASSIDRQPQHF
clone size: -; V gene: TRBV7-3; J gene: TRBJ2-3; D gene: TRBD2; CDR3 protein: CASSIFSGRTDTQYF
clone size: -; V gene: TRBV14; J gene: TRBJ1-3; D gene: -; CDR3 protein: CASSQDSWAGNTIYF
clone size: -; V gene: TRBV25-1; J gene: TRBJ2-5; D gene: -; CDR3 protein: CASRGHQETQYF
clone size: -; V gene: TRBV3-1/TRBV3-2; J gene: TRBJ2-5; D gene: TRBD2; CDR3 protein: CASSMSGSDETQYF
clone size: -; V gene: TRBV18; J gene: TRBJ1-1; D gene: TRBD1; CDR3 protein: CASSQLDRYNTEAFF
clone size: -; V gene: TRBV2; J gene: TRBJ1-1; D gene: TRBD1; CDR3 protein: CASRTGPTEAFF
clone size: -; V gene: TRBV9; J gene: TRBJ1-1; D gene: -; CDR3 protein: CASSSAVTEAFF
clone size: -; V gene: TRBV5-1; J gene: TRBJ1-6; D gene: TRBD1; CDR3 protein: CASSGGTGAISLNSPLHF
clone size: once; V gene: TRBV19; J gene: TRBJ1-3; D gene: -; CDR3 protein: CASTNGNTIYF
clone size: -; V gene: TRBV7-8; J gene: TRBJ2-7; D gene: TRBD2; CDR3 protein: CASSRLASSYEQYF
clone size: -; V gene: TRBV7-7; J gene: TRBJ2-5; D gene: TRBD1; CDR3 protein: CASSPSTGVRQETQYF
clone size: -; V gene: TRBV28; J gene: TRBJ2-5; D gene: -; CDR3 protein: CASSFSQETQYF
clone size: -; V gene: TRBV3-1/TRBV3-2; J gene: TRBJ2-2; D gene: -; CDR3 protein: CASSQFGGRNTGELFF
clone size: -; V gene: TRBV19; J gene: TRBJ1-1; D gene: -; CDR3 protein: CASADIMNTEAFF
clone size: few; V gene: TRBV28; J gene: TRBJ2-7; D gene: -; CDR3 protein: CASSLGYRTNYEQYF
clone size: -; V gene: TRBV5-6; J gene: TRBJ1-2; D gene: -; CDR3 protein: CASSLRGASGYTF
clone size: -; V gene: TRBV10-3; J gene: TRBJ2-7; D gene: TRBD2; CDR3 protein: CAITPSGGGTYEQYF
clone size: -; V gene: TRBV3-1/TRBV3-2; J gene: TRBJ2-2; D gene: -; CDR3 protein: CASRPPKPATGELFF
clone size: few; V gene: TRBV27; J gene: TRBJ2-7; D gene: -; CDR3 protein: CASSDRFTYEQYF
clone size: -; V gene: TRBV7-9; J gene: TRBJ1-3; D gene: TRBD1; CDR3 protein: CASSFPLTGLGGNTIYF
clone size: -; V gene: TRBV18; J gene: TRBJ2-1; D gene: -; CDR3 protein: CASSLGGEQFF
clone size: -; V gene: TRBV28; J gene: TRBJ1-6; D gene: -; CDR3 protein: CASSFSANSPLHF
clone size: -; V gene: TRBV5-4; J gene: TRBJ2-1; D gene: TRBD1; CDR3 protein: CASSTRQGMSYNEQFF
clone size: -; V gene: TRBV28; J gene: TRBJ2-5; D gene: TRBD1; CDR3 protein: CASSLRTGRRETQYF
clone size: -; V gene: TRBV7-9; J gene: TRBJ2-2; D gene: TRBD1; CDR3 protein: CASTEGAHATGELFF
clone size: once; V gene: TRBV30; J gene: TRBJ2-3; D gene: -; CDR3 protein: CAWSRGGATDTQYF
clone size: -; V gene: TRBV7-9; J gene: TRBJ1-2; D gene: -; CDR3 protein: CASSPGVGGYTF
clone size: -; V gene: TRBV5-5; J gene: TRBJ2-5; D gene: -; CDR3 protein: CASSSLRGRVQETQYF
clone size: -; V gene: TRBV2; J gene: TRBJ2-3; D gene: TRBD2; CDR3 protein: CASRTSGRASDTQYF
clone size: -; V gene: TRBV4-1; J gene: TRBJ2-7; D gene: -; CDR3 protein: CASSQEAGLTYEQYF
clone size: -; V gene: TRBV3-1/TRBV3-2; J gene: TRBJ2-1; D gene: TRBD2; CDR3 protein: CASSRGGTSGSNEQFF
clone size: -; V gene: TRBV19; J gene: TRBJ1-1; D gene: -; CDR3 protein: CASSGARGLRTEAFF
clone size: -; V gene: TRBV27; J gene: TRBJ1-1; D gene: -; CDR3 protein: CASSLRENTEAFF
clone size: -; V gene: TRBV28; J gene: TRBJ1-1; D gene: -; CDR3 protein: CASSQDTEAFF
clone size: -; V gene: TRBV28; J gene: TRBJ1-1; D gene: -; CDR3 protein: CASSSGDTEAFF